The T cell receptor (beta chain) described here comes from a study of response to subunit inactivated influenza vaccine. Regarding the study as a whole: There was a suggestion from the authors that each seasonal influenza vaccination recruits few new T cells.

Germline CDR1 reads MGHDK; CDR2 reads SYGVNS. This CDR3 has 13 amino acids. V lost 9 bases and J lost 4, with 15 bases in between. In TCRdb, the RT-PCR reads were re-called with MiXCR into one record per CDR3 protein. Among about 830,000 distinct CDR3 sequences listed, roughly 20% were seen once. This clonotype was picked up a small number of times. Its antigen is not identified. V gene TRBV25-1 combines with J gene TRBJ1-1; D not certain. This sequence originates from a man between 45 and 60 years old who received an inactivated influenza vaccine. Material: PBMCs from blood, obtained more than 4 days after vaccination. The DNA of the CDR3 is TGTGCCAGTAGTTTCCAGGCTCGCACTGAAGCTTTCTTT. This encodes CASSFQARTEAFF.